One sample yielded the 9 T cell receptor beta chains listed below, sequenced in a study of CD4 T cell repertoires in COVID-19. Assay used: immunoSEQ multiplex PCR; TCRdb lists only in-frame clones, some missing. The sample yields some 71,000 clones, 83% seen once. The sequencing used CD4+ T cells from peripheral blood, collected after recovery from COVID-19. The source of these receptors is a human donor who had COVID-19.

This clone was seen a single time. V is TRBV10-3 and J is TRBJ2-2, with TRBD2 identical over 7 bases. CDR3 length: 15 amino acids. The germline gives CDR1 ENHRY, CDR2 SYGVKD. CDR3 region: CGASSASGNTGELFF. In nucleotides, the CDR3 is TGTGGTGCGTCCTCGGCTAGCGGGAACACCGGGGAGCTGTTTTTT.

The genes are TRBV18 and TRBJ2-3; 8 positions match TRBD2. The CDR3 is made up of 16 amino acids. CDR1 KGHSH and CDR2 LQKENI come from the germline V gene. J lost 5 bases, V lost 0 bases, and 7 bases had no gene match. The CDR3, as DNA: TGTGCCAGCTCACCACCCGACGGGGGGGCCGAAGATACGCAGTATTTT. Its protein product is CASSPPDGGAEDTQYF. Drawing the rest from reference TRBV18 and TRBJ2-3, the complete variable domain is NAGVMQNPRHLVRRRGQEARLRCSPMKGHSHVYWYRQLPEEGLKFMVYLQKENIIDESGMPKERFSAEFPKEGPSILRIQQVVRGDSAAYFCASSPPDGGAEDTQYFGPGTRLTVL.

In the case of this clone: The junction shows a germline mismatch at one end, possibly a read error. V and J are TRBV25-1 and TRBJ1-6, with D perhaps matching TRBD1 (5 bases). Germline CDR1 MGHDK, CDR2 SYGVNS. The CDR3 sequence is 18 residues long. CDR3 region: CASSEFILAGRLAHGKGF. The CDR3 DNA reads TGTGCCAGCAGTGAATTCATCCTCGCGGGACGGCTCGCCCATGGAAAGGGGTTT.

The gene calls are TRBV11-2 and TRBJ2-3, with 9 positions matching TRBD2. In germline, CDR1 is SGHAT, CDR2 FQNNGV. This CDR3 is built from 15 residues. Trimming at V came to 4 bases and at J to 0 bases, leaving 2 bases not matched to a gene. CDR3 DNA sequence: TGTGCCAGCAGCTGGACTAGCGCTAGCACAGATACGCAGTATTTT. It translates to CASSWTSASTDTQYF.

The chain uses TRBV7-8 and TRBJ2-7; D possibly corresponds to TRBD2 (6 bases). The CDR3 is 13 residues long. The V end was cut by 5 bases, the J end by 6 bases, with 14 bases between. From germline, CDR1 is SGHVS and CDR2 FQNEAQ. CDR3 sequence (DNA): TGTGCCAGCAGCGCCGGGCGGGGCACCGAGCAGTACTTC. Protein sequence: CASSAGRGTEQYF.

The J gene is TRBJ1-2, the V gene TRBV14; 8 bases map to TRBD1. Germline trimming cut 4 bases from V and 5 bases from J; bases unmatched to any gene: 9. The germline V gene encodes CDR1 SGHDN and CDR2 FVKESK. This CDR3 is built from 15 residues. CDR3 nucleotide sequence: TGTGCCAGCAGCCCCGGGACAGGAGGTCCTTATGGCTACACCTTC. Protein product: CASSPGTGGPYGYTF.

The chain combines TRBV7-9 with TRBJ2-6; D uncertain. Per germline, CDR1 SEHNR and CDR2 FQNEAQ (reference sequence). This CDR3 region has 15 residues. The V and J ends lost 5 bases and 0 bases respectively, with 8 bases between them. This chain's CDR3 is CASSPSVSGANVLTF. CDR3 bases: TGTGCCAGCAGCCCCAGCGTCTCTGGGGCCAACGTCCTGACTTTC.

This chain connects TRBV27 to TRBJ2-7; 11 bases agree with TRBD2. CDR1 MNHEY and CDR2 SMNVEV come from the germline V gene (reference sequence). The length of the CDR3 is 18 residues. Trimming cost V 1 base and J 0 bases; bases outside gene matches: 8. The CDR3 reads CASSLFSPSGGFSYEQYF. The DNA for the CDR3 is TGTGCCAGCAGTTTATTCTCCCCTAGCGGGGGGTTCTCCTACGAGCAGTACTTC.

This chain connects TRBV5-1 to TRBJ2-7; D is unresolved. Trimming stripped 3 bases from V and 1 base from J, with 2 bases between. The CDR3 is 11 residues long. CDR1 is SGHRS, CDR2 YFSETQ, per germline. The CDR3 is CASSSSYEQYF. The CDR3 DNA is TGCGCCAGCAGCTCTTCCTACGAGCAGTACTTC.